The table lists the clone carrying this T cell receptor beta chain with a few counts. Its target is unknown. Expressed TCRB transcripts were sequenced because the isolated RNA had all been reverse transcribed beforehand. The table came from immunoSEQ multiplex PCR; TCRdb's copy has only in-frame clones and leaves some out. The sample has about 710,000 clones, around an eighth seen once. The sample comes from a study of beta chain features in type 1 diabetes. The study, taken as a whole, reports: Significant though moderate, a shortening of TCRB CDR3s appeared in all four CD4+ subsets of Type 1 diabetes patients. The influence of HLA type on TCRB rearrangement stayed undetermined. Across patients, naive, central memory and Treg TCRB repertoires exhibited apparently greater similarity than was observed across healthy donors.

This CDR3 is built from 15 residues. V lost 2 bases to trimming and J lost 2 bases; unmatched junction nucleotides: 4. Germline V lookup: CDR1 MNHEY, CDR2 SVGAGI. Every donor provided one heparinised blood draw, which averaged about 110 mL. Cells sorted by CD45RO/CCR7/CD25/CD127/CD95/CD27 comprised CD4+ naive, central memory, regulatory and stem cell-like memory cells. Sequencing was carried out using naive CD4+ T cells from blood. The chain carries TRBV6-5 and TRBJ2-7; the match to TRBD2 covers 9 bases. The sequence was obtained from a man between 18 and 29 years old with type 1 diabetes. CDR3 DNA sequence: TGTGCCAGCAGTTACCTAGCGGGACCCCCCTACGAGCAGTACTTC. It encodes CASSYLAGPPYEQYF.